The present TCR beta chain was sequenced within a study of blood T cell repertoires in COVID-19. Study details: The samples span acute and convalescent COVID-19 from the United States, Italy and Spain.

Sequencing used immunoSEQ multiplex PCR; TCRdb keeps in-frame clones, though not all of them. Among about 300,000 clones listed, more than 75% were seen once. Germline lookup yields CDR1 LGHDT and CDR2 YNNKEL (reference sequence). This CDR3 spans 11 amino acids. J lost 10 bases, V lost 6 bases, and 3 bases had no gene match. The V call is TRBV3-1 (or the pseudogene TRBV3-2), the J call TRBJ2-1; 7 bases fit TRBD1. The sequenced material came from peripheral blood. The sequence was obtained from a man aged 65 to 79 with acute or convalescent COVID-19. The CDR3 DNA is TGTGCCAGCAGACTGGACAGGGAGCAGTTCTTC. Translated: CASRLDREQFF.